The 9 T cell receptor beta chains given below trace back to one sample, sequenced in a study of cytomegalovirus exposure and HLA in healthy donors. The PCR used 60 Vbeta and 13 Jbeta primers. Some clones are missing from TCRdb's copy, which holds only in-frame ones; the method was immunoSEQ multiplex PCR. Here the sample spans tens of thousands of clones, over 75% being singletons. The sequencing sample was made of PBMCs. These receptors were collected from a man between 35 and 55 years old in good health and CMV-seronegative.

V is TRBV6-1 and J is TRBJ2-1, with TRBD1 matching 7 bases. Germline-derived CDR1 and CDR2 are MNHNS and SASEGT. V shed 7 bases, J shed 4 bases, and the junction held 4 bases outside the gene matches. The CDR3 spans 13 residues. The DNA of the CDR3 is TGTGCCAGCACAGGGACAGCTTACAATGAGCAGTTCTTC. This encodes CASTGTAYNEQFF.

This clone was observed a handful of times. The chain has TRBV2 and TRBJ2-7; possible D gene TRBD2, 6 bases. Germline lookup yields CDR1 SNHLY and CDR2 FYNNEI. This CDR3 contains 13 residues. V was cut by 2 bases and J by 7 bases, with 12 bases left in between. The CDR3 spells CASSETGAGEQYF. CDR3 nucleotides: TGTGCCAGCAGTGAAACTGGTGCGGGGGAGCAGTACTTC.

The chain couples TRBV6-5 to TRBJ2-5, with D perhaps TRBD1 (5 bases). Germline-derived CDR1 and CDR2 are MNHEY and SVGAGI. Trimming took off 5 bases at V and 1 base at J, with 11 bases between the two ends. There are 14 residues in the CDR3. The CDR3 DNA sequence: TGTGCCAGCAGTGAGTTGACAGTCCAAGAGACCCAGTACTTC. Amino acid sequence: CASSELTVQETQYF.

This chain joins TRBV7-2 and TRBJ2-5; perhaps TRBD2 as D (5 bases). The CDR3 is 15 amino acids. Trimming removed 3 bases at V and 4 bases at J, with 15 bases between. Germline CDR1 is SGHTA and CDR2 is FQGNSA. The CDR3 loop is CASSLEASRAETQYF. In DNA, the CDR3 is TGTGCCAGCAGCTTGGAGGCGTCCCGAGCAGAGACCCAGTACTTC.

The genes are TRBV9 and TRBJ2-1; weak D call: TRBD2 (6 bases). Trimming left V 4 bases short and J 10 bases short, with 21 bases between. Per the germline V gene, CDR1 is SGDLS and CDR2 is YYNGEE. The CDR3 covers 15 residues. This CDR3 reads CASSPHPGDPREQFF. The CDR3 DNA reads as TGTGCCAGCAGCCCTCACCCGGGAGATCCGCGCGAGCAGTTCTTC.

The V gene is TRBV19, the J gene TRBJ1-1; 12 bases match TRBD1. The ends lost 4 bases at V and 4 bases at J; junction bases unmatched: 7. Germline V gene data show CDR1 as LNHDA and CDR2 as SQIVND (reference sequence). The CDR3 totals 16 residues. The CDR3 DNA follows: TGTGCCAGTAGTAACCGGGACAGGGGGCGCGGCACTGAAGCTTTCTTT. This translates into CASSNRDRGRGTEAFF.

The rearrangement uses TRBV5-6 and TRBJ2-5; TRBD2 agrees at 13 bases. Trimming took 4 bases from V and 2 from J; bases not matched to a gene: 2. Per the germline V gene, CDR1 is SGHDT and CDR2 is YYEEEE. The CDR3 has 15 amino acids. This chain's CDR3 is CASSPGLAGQETQYF. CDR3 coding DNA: TGTGCCAGCAGCCCGGGACTAGCGGGGCAAGAGACCCAGTACTTC.

The CDR3 DNA follows: TGCGCCAGCAGCTTGGGGCTAGCGGGGGGGAATGAGCAGTTCTTC. It is translated as CASSLGLAGGNEQFF. The J gene is TRBJ2-1, the V gene TRBV5-1, with TRBD2 matching 12 bases. CDR3 size: 15 residues. V was clipped by 0 bases and J by 7 bases; unmatched bases: 2. The germline CDR1 and CDR2 sequences are SGHRS and YFSETQ.

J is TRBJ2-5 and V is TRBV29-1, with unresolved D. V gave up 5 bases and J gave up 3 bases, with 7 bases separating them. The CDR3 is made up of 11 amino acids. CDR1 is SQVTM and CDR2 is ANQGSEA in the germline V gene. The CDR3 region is CSVRDKETQYF. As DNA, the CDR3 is TGCAGCGTTCGAGATAAAGAGACCCAGTACTTC.